The 10 T cell receptor beta chains presented below share a single source sample, sequenced in a study of blood T cell repertoires in COVID-19. Sequencing was performed with immunoSEQ multiplex PCR; in TCRdb, only in-frame clones are kept and a portion is missing. The repertoire holds about 280,000 clones, around 90% seen once, with approximately 2% in the top ten. Specimen: PBMCs or T cells enriched from blood (not recorded which). Source of these receptors: an older woman in a cohort exposed to, infected with or recovered from COVID-19 (not recorded which).

This clone has a single count. The V gene is TRBV3-1 (or the pseudogene TRBV3-2), the J gene TRBJ2-7; 15 bases match TRBD2. V was pared by 4 bases and J by 5 bases, with 0 bases of the junction left unmatched. CDR3 length equals 14 residues. Per germline, CDR1 LGHDT and CDR2 YNNKEL (reference sequence). For the CDR3, the DNA is TGTGCCAGCAGCCGGACTAGCGGGAGGGACGAGCAGTACTTC. Its translation is CASSRTSGRDEQYF.

This clone was detected only a few times. V is TRBV5-1 and J is TRBJ2-5; TRBD1 agrees at 10 bases. The ends lost 3 bases at V and 7 bases at J; junction bases unmatched: 9. This CDR3 has 15 residues. Germline V CDR1 and CDR2: SGHRS, YFSETQ. The CDR3 loop reads CASSSGQGGLGTQYF. The CDR3 DNA follows: TGCGCCAGCAGCTCCGGACAGGGGGGGTTGGGGACCCAGTACTTC.

V gene TRBV28 combines with J gene TRBJ1-2; D remains ambiguous. V lost 3 bases and J 0 bases, leaving 14 bases between the germline ends. The CDR3 has 16 amino acids. Germline CDR1 MDHEN, CDR2 SYDVKM. As DNA, the CDR3 is TGTGCCAGCAGTTTTCGAGGAGCCCAAGCTAACTATGGCTACACCTTC. This codes for CASSFRGAQANYGYTF.

The chain links TRBV10-3 to TRBJ1-4; D call uncertain. The CDR3 length is 17 residues. V was shortened by 2 bases and J by 8 bases, with 21 bases between the two germline ends. Germline assignment: CDR1 ENHRY and CDR2 SYGVKD. CDR3 amino acids: CAISEARTSGEGEKLFF. The DNA of the CDR3 is TGTGCCATCAGTGAGGCCCGGACTTCTGGTGAAGGGGAAAAACTGTTTTTT.

J is TRBJ1-5 and V is TRBV2; possible D gene TRBD1, 6 bases. The CDR3 has 14 amino acids. Trimming cost V 6 bases and J 4 bases, with 13 bases left between them. Germline V lookup: CDR1 SNHLY, CDR2 FYNNEI. The CDR3, as DNA: TGTGCCAGCAGGGGTTGGACAGCGAATCAGCCCCAGCATTTT. Translating gives CASRGWTANQPQHF.

The rearrangement links TRBV2 to TRBJ2-7, with D unclear. Trimming stripped 4 bases from V and 1 base from J, with 8 bases between. This CDR3 is 13 amino acids long. CDR1 and CDR2 (germline): SNHLY, FYNNEI. In DNA form, the CDR3 reads TGTGCCAGCAGTGTCGACACATCCTACGAGCAGTACTTC. Encoded protein: CASSVDTSYEQYF.

The rearrangement links TRBV29-1 to TRBJ1-2; 7 bases are a match to TRBD1. The germline V gene encodes CDR1 SQVTM and CDR2 ANQGSEA. V was clipped by 2 bases and J by 2 bases; unmatched bases: 8. The CDR3 is made up of 15 amino acids. CDR3 amino acids: CSVELGQSMNYGYTF. CDR3 bases: TGCAGCGTTGAATTGGGACAGAGCATGAACTATGGCTACACCTTC.

Points on this clone: Other DNA sequences within the sample encode an identical CDR3. The J gene is TRBJ2-7, the V gene TRBV20-1; a weak D match, TRBD2 (5 bases). Germline values: CDR1 DFQATT, CDR2 SNEGSKA (reference sequence). CDR3 length equals 12 residues. V was trimmed by 3 bases and J by 4 bases, leaving 10 bases between them. CDR3 sequence: CSASSSSYEQYF. CDR3 nucleotide sequence: TGCAGTGCTAGTTCTAGCTCTTACGAGCAGTACTTC.

V is TRBV7-9 and J is TRBJ2-2, with D possibly TRBD1 on 5 matching bases. Germline V CDR1 and CDR2: SEHNR, FQNEAQ (reference sequence). The CDR3 length is 14 residues. V dropped 1 base and J dropped 7 bases, with 10 bases sitting between them. The CDR3 region is CASSLDWGSGELFF. The CDR3 nucleotides read TGTGCCAGCAGCTTAGACTGGGGCAGCGGGGAGCTGTTTTTT.

This clone has more than one count but fewer than ten. The chain recombines TRBV5-1 with TRBJ2-5; D unresolved. Trimming took 4 bases from V and 2 from J, leaving 12 bases between them. The CDR3 contains 14 residues. Germline CDR1 reads SGHRS; CDR2 reads YFSETQ. The CDR3 region is CASSPQATQETQYF. Written as DNA, the CDR3 is TGCGCCAGCAGCCCCCAGGCCACACAAGAGACCCAGTACTTC.